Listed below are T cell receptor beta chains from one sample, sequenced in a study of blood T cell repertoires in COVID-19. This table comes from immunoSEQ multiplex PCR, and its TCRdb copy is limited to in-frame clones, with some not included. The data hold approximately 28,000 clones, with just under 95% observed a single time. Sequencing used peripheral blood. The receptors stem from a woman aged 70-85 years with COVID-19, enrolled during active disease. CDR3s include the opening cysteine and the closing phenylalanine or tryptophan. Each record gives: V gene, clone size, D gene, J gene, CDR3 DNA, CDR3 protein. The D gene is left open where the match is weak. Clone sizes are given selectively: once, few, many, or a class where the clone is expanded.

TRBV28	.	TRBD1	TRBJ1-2	TGTGCCAGCAGTTCCCCCGGCAGGGGGTTATATGGCTACACCTTC	CASSSPGRGLYGYTF
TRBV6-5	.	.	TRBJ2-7	TGTGCCAGCGTCCAGGACCTACAGGGAAGATACGAGCAGTACTTC	CASVQDLQGRYEQYF
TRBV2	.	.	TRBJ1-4	TGTGCCAGCGGATCTCGTGTTTCGGGGGGCAGCGGTGAAAAACTGTTTTTT	CASGSRVSGGSGEKLFF
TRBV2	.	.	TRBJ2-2	TGTGCCAGCAAGGAGGGCACGAACACCGGGGAGCTGTTTTTT	CASKEGTNTGELFF
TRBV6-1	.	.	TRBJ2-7	TGTGCCAGCAGTGAAGGCTACAGCCTCGAGCAGTACTTC	CASSEGYSLEQYF
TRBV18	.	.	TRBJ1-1	TGTGCCAGCTCACCGGGCAGGGTTGGCACTGAAGCTTTCTTT	CASSPGRVGTEAFF
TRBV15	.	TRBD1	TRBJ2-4	TGTGCCACCAGCAGAGACCGGGACAGGTCCGCAACCGATCGCTTGGCCAAAAACATTCAGTACTTC	CATSRDRDRSATDRLAKNIQYF
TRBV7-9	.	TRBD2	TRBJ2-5	TGTGCCAGCAGCCCAGACACCAGCGGGATGGTCTTGGAGACCCAGTACTTC	CASSPDTSGMVLETQYF
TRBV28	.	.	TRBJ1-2	TGTGCCAGCAGTTCAGGGCAGGGCGGCTATGGCTACACCTTC	CASSSGQGGYGYTF
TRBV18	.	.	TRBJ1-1	TGTGCCAGCTCACCCCCGACAGGAGGTGTGAACACTGAAGCTTTCTTT	CASSPPTGGVNTEAFF
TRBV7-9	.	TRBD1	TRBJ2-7	TGTGCCAGCAGCCGGATCGGGACAGCGAATTACGAGCAGTACTTC	CASSRIGTANYEQYF
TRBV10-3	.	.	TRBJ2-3	TGTGCCATCAGTGAGAAGGCGGAACTCGCCACAGATACGCAGTATTTT	CAISEKAELATDTQYF
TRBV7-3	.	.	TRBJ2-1	TGTGCCAGCAGCGCAGATATCGAAAAATCCTACAATGAGCAGTTCTTC	CASSADIEKSYNEQFF
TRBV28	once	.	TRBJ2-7	TGTGCCAGCAGTTCCGGAGGGACGAGCGAGCAGTACTTC	CASSSGGTSEQYF
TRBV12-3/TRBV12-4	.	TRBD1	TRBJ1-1	TGTGCCAGCTCCCGGGACAGGGGGGCTTTCTTT	CASSRDRGAFF
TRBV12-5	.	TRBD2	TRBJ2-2	TGTGCTAGTGGTTCGCGGGAGTCCGGGGAGCTGTTTTTT	CASGSRESGELFF
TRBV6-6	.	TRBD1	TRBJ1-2	TGTGCCAGCACTGACAGGGGCTATGGCTACACCTTC	CASTDRGYGYTF
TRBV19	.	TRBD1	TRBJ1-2	TGTGCCAGCACTGAAGGGACAGGCCTAAACTATGGCTACACCTTC	CASTEGTGLNYGYTF
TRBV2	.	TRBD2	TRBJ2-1	TGTGCCAGCAGTGAACTATCCAGCGGGAGAATGAATGAGCAGTTCTTC	CASSELSSGRMNEQFF
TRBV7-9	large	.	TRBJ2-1	TGTGCCAGCAGCCCCCAGGGTAGTGAGCAGTTCTTC	CASSPQGSEQFF
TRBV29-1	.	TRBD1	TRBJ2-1	TGCAGCGTTGTAGTTTTCGGGACAGGGAACAATGAGCAGTTCTTC	CSVVVFGTGNNEQFF
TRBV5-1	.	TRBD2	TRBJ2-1	TGCGCCAGCAGCTTGGACCGTAGTAGCGGGCCCTCCTACAATGAGCAGTTCTTC	CASSLDRSSGPSYNEQFF
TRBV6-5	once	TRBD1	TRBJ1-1	TGTGCCAGCAGTTACTCGATAAACAGGGGTCAGGATGAAGCTTTCTTT	CASSYSINRGQDEAFF
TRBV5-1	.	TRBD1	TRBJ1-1	TGCGCCAGCAGCCCTGGACAGGGACGCATGAACACTGAAGCTTTCTTT	CASSPGQGRMNTEAFF
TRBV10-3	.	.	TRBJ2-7	TGTGCCATCAGTGAGTCGAAGCTGGAGTTATACGAGCAGTACTTC	CAISESKLELYEQYF
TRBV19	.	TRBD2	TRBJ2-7	TGTGCCAGTAGTATCCGGACTAGTAACGAGCAGTACTTC	CASSIRTSNEQYF
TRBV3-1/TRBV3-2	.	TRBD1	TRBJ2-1	TGTGCCAGCAGCCGGGCGGGACAGGGTGGAAACAATGAGCAGTTCTTC	CASSRAGQGGNNEQFF